This TCR beta chain was found in a study of OX40 agonist ivuxolimab in advanced cancers. Study as a whole: Cohort: roughly 80% men, mean age 60, aged roughly 20 to 79.

Blood draws occurred at baseline, cycle 4 day 1, and cycle 7 day 1. In regard to this clone: Its specificity is unknown.

Study-level points and caveats: Among expanded peripheral T cells, antigen specificity went undetermined.

Here immunoSEQ multiplex PCR was the method, and the copy in TCRdb shows in-frame clones only, minus some. The data show about 95,000 clones, more than 85% seen once. With 5 bases removed from V and 5 bases from J, the gap between germline ends came to 15 bases. The CDR3 consists of 14 residues. Per the germline V gene, CDR1 is SGHAT and CDR2 is FQNNGV. The sequencing used CD4+ or CD8+ T cells sorted from blood, collected in a trial of the OX40 agonist ivuxolimab. The gene calls are TRBV11-2 and TRBJ2-5; the D gene could be TRBD1 or TRBD2 (5 bases each). The clonotype comes from an adult with an advanced solid tumor such as melanoma, head and neck, liver or kidney cancer. CDR3 nucleotide sequence: TGTGCCAGCAGCCCCCGGTGGGGGAGCGAGACCCAGTACTTC. Translating it yields CASSPRWGSETQYF.